One sample yielded the 21 T cell receptor beta chains listed below, sequenced in a study of early T cells in non-severe SARS-CoV-2 infection. TCRdb ran MiXCR on the 5' RACE reads and lists one entry per CDR3 protein. The sample has approximately 69,000 distinct CDR3 sequences; around 10% are singletons. The material sequenced was whole blood, taken at baseline. The receptors originated from an adult who was a healthcare worker with PCR-confirmed SARS-CoV-2 infection or an uninfected control (not recorded which).

The J gene is TRBJ2-1, the V gene TRBV29-1; no clear D gene. This CDR3 is 11 amino acids long. V lost 4 bases, J lost 7 bases, and 8 bases lay in between. CDR1 is SQVTM, CDR2 ANQGSEA, per germline. DNA for the CDR3: TGCAGCGTTGTGGGGTGGAATGAGCAGTTCTTC. This gives the protein CSVVGWNEQFF.

The chain uses TRBV12-3 or TRBV12-4 and TRBJ2-1; D could derive from TRBD1 or TRBD2 (5 bases each). The CDR3 consists of 13 residues. Trimming left V 0 bases short and J 8 bases short, with 8 bases between. The CDR3, as DNA: TGTGCCAGCAGTTTAGCGGGGGTCGATGAGCAGTTCTTC. It codes for CASSLAGVDEQFF.

This clonotype was found a few times. CDR3 sequence: CASSLRTGRKTQYF. DNA of the CDR3: TGTGCCAGCAGTCTCAGGACAGGGCGGAAGACCCAGTACTTC. The V and J genes are TRBV28 and TRBJ2-5; 8 bases fit TRBD1. The V gene's germline CDR1 is MDHEN and CDR2 SYDVKM. The V gene end was trimmed by 5 bases and the J gene end by 6 bases; junction bases not matched to a gene: 8. The CDR3 has 14 residues.

This clonotype was seen a handful of times. This CDR3 reads CASSVQDRDTDTQYF. DNA for the CDR3: TGTGCCAGCAGTGTGCAGGACAGGGACACAGATACGCAGTATTTT. The chain is built from TRBV2 and TRBJ2-3; 8 nucleotides agree with TRBD1. Germline trimming cut 4 bases from V and 2 bases from J; bases unmatched to any gene: 5. This CDR3 is built from 15 residues. From germline, CDR1 is SNHLY and CDR2 FYNNEI.

The table lists this clonotype with a few counts. This chain uses TRBV5-1 with TRBJ1-4; 8 bases are shared with TRBD1. Germline V lookup: CDR1 SGHRS, CDR2 YFSETQ. The V segment lost 7 bases and the J segment 5 bases; nucleotides outside the gene matches: 4. The CDR3 loop spans 13 amino acids. CDR3 nucleotide sequence: TGCGCCAGCCGAAGGGACAGGAATGAAAAACTGTTTTTT. Its translation: CASRRDRNEKLFF.

Comments on this clonotype: At one end the junction does not follow the germline gene, possibly because of a read error. The chain carries TRBV5-8 and TRBJ2-3; D is perhaps TRBD1 (5 bases). In germline, CDR1 is SGHTS, CDR2 YDEGEE. This CDR3 spans 17 amino acids. In nucleotides, the CDR3 is TGTGTCAGCAGCTTGGCCATTGTGACAGACACGAGGAATACGCAGTATTTT. It is translated as CVSSLAIVTDTRNTQYF. Using reference TRBV5-8 and TRBJ2-3 for the parts outside the CDR3, the full variable domain is EAGVTQSPTHLIKTRGQQATLRCSPISGHTSVYWYQQALGLGLQFLLWYDEGEERNRGNFPPRFSGRQFPNYSSELNVNALELEDSALYLCVSSLAIVTDTRNTQYFGPGTRLTVL.

This chain uses TRBV28 with TRBJ1-1; no definite D call. The CDR3 length is 14 residues. CDR1 and CDR2 from the germline V gene are MDHEN and SYDVKM. V gave up 2 bases and J gave up 2 bases, with 9 bases separating them. As DNA, the CDR3 is TGTGCCAGCAGTTTAATAACATACAACACTGAAGCTTTCTTT. This translates into CASSLITYNTEAFF.

This clonotype was picked up many times. This sequence joins TRBV5-1 and TRBJ2-1; perhaps TRBD2 as D (7 bases). The CDR3 is made up of 16 amino acids. The V and J ends lost 0 bases and 5 bases respectively, with 15 bases between them. Germline lookup yields CDR1 SGHRS and CDR2 YFSETQ. The CDR3 loop is CASSLELRGPNNEQFF. Written as DNA, the CDR3 is TGCGCCAGCAGCTTGGAATTGCGGGGGCCTAACAATGAGCAGTTCTTC.

The CDR3 region has the DNA TGTGCCAGCAGTGAGACTCTAGCTGGGAGGGGAGAGCAGTTCTTC. It specifies CASSETLAGRGEQFF. The J gene is TRBJ2-1, the V gene TRBV6-2 or TRBV6-3, with 7 bases that match TRBD2. There are 15 residues in the CDR3. Germline-derived CDR1 and CDR2 are MNHEY and SVGEGT. V gave up 5 bases and J gave up 10 bases; unmatched junction bases: 14.

This clonotype appeared many times. This sequence joins TRBV19 and TRBJ2-7; 7 nucleotides align to TRBD1. Germline lookup yields CDR1 LNHDA and CDR2 SQIVND (reference sequence). J was trimmed by 1 base and V by 4 bases; bases with no gene match: 4. CDR3 length: 14 residues. As DNA, the CDR3 is TGTGCCAGTAGTAGGGCAGGGGGATCCTACGAGCAGTACTTC. It yields the protein CASSRAGGSYEQYF. The full variable domain, in which reference TRBV19 and TRBJ2-7 provide the parts outside the CDR3, is DGGITQSPKYLFRKEGQNVTLSCEQNLNHDAMYWYRQDPGQGLRLIYYSQIVNDFQKGDIAEGYSVSREKKESFPLTVTSAQKNPTAFYLCASSRAGGSYEQYFGPGTRLTVT.

This chain uses TRBV5-5 with TRBJ1-2; no firm D call. CDR3 length: 13 amino acids. The V end lost 8 bases, the J end lost 6 bases, and 17 bases lay between the germline ends. The germline V gene has CDR1 SGHKS and CDR2 YYEKEE (reference sequence). The CDR3 DNA is TGTGCCAGTCTTCGACCCCCATGGGATGGCTACACCTTC. This gives the protein CASLRPPWDGYTF. Full variable domain (remainder filled in from reference TRBV5-5 and TRBJ1-2): DAGVTQSPTHLIKTRGQQVTLRCSPISGHKSVSWYQQVLGQGPQFIFQYYEKEERGRGNFPDRFSARQFPNYSSELNVNALLLGDSALYLCASLRPPWDGYTFGSGTRLTVV.

The chain has TRBV29-1 and TRBJ2-3; 12 bases are a match to TRBD2. Germline-derived CDR1 and CDR2 are SQVTM and ANQGSEA. The CDR3 has 16 amino acids. Unmatched junction bases numbered 8, after V lost 3 bases and J lost 4 bases. The CDR3 region has the DNA TGCAGCGTTGACCCTTCTAGCGGGGGGGCCCCAGATACGCAGTATTTT. It yields the protein CSVDPSSGGAPDTQYF.

This clonotype was seen a few times. V is TRBV5-5 and J is TRBJ2-7; weak D call: TRBD1 (6 bases). The CDR3 sequence is 15 residues long. V was pared by 4 bases and J by 1 base, with 15 bases between. CDR1 is SGHKS, CDR2 YYEKEE, per germline (reference sequence). CDR3 nucleotide sequence: TGTGCCAGCAGCCACAGGGCCGAATTATCCTACGAGCAGTACTTC. Amino acids: CASSHRAELSYEQYF. The full variable domain, with the rest looked up from reference TRBV5-5 and TRBJ2-7, is DAGVTQSPTHLIKTRGQQVTLRCSPISGHKSVSWYQQVLGQGPQFIFQYYEKEERGRGNFPDRFSARQFPNYSSELNVNALLLGDSALYLCASSHRAELSYEQYFGPGTRLTVT.

This chain connects TRBV20-1 to TRBJ2-1; the match to TRBD2 covers 9 bases. Germline V gene sequence: CDR1 DFQATT, CDR2 SNEGSKA (reference sequence). The CDR3 length is 14 residues. J was trimmed by 5 bases and V by 3 bases; bases with no gene match: 5. The CDR3 loop is CSARFSGRNNEQFF. CDR3 nucleotide sequence: TGCAGTGCTAGGTTTAGCGGGAGAAACAATGAGCAGTTCTTC.

Ten or more counts support this clonotype. This chain links TRBV6-2 or TRBV6-3 with TRBJ1-1; no definite D call. CDR3 length equals 12 residues. V lost 6 bases to trimming and J lost 5 bases, with 10 bases between them. The germline V gene has CDR1 MNHEY and CDR2 SVGEGT. This CDR3 is CASSNPGTEAFF. DNA of the CDR3: TGTGCCAGCAGCAACCCTGGGACTGAAGCTTTCTTT.

This clonotype was observed many times. The V and J genes are TRBV18 and TRBJ2-1; 7 nucleotides align to TRBD2. The CDR3 sequence is 18 residues long. The germline V gene encodes CDR1 KGHSH and CDR2 LQKENI. Trimming took 3 bases from V and 2 from J; bases not matched to a gene: 13. CDR3 in DNA: TGTGCCAGCTCACCCAGATCAACTGGCGGGAGTCCCTACAATGAGCAGTTCTTC. Encoded protein: CASSPRSTGGSPYNEQFF.

This clonotype was counted a few times. V and J are TRBV7-8 and TRBJ2-7; 11 bases match TRBD1. Germline-derived CDR1 and CDR2 are SGHVS and FQNEAQ. V shed 2 bases and J 6 bases; nucleotides not matched to a gene: 3. The CDR3 covers 14 residues. CDR3 loop: CASSLFGQGAEQYF. CDR3 sequence (DNA): TGTGCCAGCAGCTTATTCGGACAGGGGGCCGAGCAGTACTTC.

The chain has TRBV20-1 and TRBJ2-5; 13 nucleotides align to TRBD2. The germline V gene encodes CDR1 DFQATT and CDR2 SNEGSKA (reference sequence). V was pared by 5 bases and J by 2 bases, with 5 bases of the junction left unmatched. The CDR3 runs 15 residues. Here the CDR3 DNA reads TGCAGTGCTGAGACTAGCGGGGGGAAACAAGAGACCCAGTACTTC. Translating it yields CSAETSGGKQETQYF.

V gene TRBV20-1 combines with J gene TRBJ2-1, with D perhaps TRBD2 (5 bases). In germline, CDR1 is DFQATT, CDR2 SNEGSKA (reference sequence). The V end was cut by 3 bases, the J end by 4 bases, with 7 bases between. This CDR3 has 12 residues. CDR3 residues: CSARRLYNEQFF. CDR3 coding DNA: TGCAGTGCTAGGCGACTATACAATGAGCAGTTCTTC.

V is TRBV5-1 and J is TRBJ1-5; 8 positions match TRBD1. From germline, CDR1 is SGHRS and CDR2 YFSETQ. The CDR3 totals 15 residues. The ends lost 5 bases at V and 5 bases at J; junction bases unmatched: 9. DNA for the CDR3: TGCGCCAGCAGAGCAACAGGGGGGAAGCATCAGCCCCAGCATTTT. This translates into CASRATGGKHQPQHF.

This clonotype was observed many times. This chain uses TRBV19 with TRBJ1-3; 7 bases match TRBD1. The CDR3 totals 15 residues. Trimming removed 6 bases from V and 3 bases from J; junction bases left unmatched: 8. Per the germline V gene, CDR1 is LNHDA and CDR2 is SQIVND (reference sequence). The CDR3 DNA sequence: TGTGCCAGTAGCGCCGGGACAGTTTATGGAAACACCATATATTTT. The encoded protein is CASSAGTVYGNTIYF.